The 5 T cell receptor beta chains presented below share a single source sample, sequenced in a study of PD-1 blockade in classical Hodgkin lymphoma (dated by TCRdb to 2020 to 2021). To prepare the library, the immunoSEQ multiplex PCR assay was applied. As stored in TCRdb, this immuneACCESS dataset retains in-frame rearrangements with V and J assigned. A fraction of the clones does not appear; measured against another copy, unresolved V genes explain less than half of the discrepancy, and the remainder lacks a known reason. This sample comprises thousands of clones, 86% of them detected only once. The ten largest clones capture approximately 1.6% of the sample. The time point label of this sample denotes: cycle 4 day 1 (C4D1), after 6 weeks of nivolumab. Every trial patient had relapsed following autologous stem cell transplantation, and prior brentuximab vedotin exposure was what differed among cohorts A, B and C. Using a Miltenyi CD4+ T cell isolation kit, CD4+ T cells were purified from thawed PBMCs through magnetic negative selection.

Here the sequenced sample was CD4+ T cells from blood, taken before the fourth cycle of nivolumab. These receptors originate from a human donor with classical Hodgkin lymphoma.

This chain uses TRBV6-5 with TRBJ1-2, with D possibly being TRBD1 (6 bases). Germline-derived CDR1 and CDR2 are MNHEY and SVGAGI. The ends were cut back, 5 bases at V and 6 bases at J, with 19 bases in the middle. The CDR3 is 15 amino acids. CDR3 nucleotide sequence: TGTGCCAGCAGTCCGTTACGGAGGGGGGAGAATGGCTACACCTTC. Its translation: CASSPLRRGENGYTF.

V usage is TRBV10-2 and J usage is TRBJ2-1; D possibly corresponds to TRBD2 (7 bases). The V gene's germline CDR1 is WSHSY and CDR2 SAAADI. The ends were cut back, 10 bases at V and 5 bases at J, with 18 bases in the middle. The CDR3 totals 14 residues. The CDR3 DNA follows: TGCGCCATCCGCTACGGGGGGCCCGACAATGAGCAGTTCTTC. It is translated as CAIRYGGPDNEQFF.

The chain is built from TRBV7-9 and TRBJ1-1; tentatively, D is TRBD1 (6 bases). This CDR3 region has 18 residues. CDR1 is SEHNR, CDR2 FQNEAQ, per germline (reference sequence). Between the trimmed V and J ends, which lost 1 base and 5 bases, there was a span of 23 bases. CDR3 bases: TGTGCCAGCAGCTTAGGGATCGGGGGGGCAGGAGTTCTGACTGAAGCTTTCTTT. Encoded protein: CASSLGIGGAGVLTEAFF.

V usage is TRBV19 and J usage is TRBJ2-5, with D perhaps matching TRBD2 (6 bases). Germline-derived CDR1 and CDR2 are LNHDA and SQIVND (reference sequence). The CDR3 totals 14 residues. Trimming removed 7 bases at V and 7 bases at J, with 19 bases between. CDR3 sequence reads: CASTPGDYYGTQYF. CDR3 coding DNA: TGTGCCAGTACCCCGGGGGATTATTATGGGACCCAGTACTTC.

The J gene is TRBJ1-1, the V gene TRBV11-3; TRBD1 is a possible D gene (5 bases). The CDR3 runs 14 residues. Germline V gives CDR1 SGHNT, CDR2 YENEEA. The V gene lost 4 bases and the J gene lost 1 base, with 10 bases spanning the gap. The CDR3 bases are TGTGCCAGCAGCTCGGGACGGGCGAACACTGAAGCTTTCTTT. Amino acid sequence: CASSSGRANTEAFF.